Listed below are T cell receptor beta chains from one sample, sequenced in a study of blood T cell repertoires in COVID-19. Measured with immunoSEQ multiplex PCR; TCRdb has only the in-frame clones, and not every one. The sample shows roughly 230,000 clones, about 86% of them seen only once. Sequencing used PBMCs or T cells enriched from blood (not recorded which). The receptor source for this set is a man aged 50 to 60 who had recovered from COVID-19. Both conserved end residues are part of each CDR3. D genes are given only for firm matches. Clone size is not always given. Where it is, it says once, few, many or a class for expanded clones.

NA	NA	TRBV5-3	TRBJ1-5	CARSLPGPDRFEGQPQHF	TGTGCCAGAAGCTTACCCGGACCAGACAGGTTCGAGGGTCAGCCCCAGCATTTT
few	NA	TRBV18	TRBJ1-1	CASSAGLNTEAFF	TGTGCCAGCTCTGCGGGGCTGAACACTGAAGCTTTCTTT
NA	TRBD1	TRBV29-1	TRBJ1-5	CSAVTGVGQPQHF	TGCAGCGCCGTTACAGGGGTCGGCCAGCCCCAGCATTTT
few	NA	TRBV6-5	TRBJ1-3	CASRAGFSGNTIYF	TGTGCCAGCCGCGCGGGGTTCTCTGGAAACACCATATATTTT
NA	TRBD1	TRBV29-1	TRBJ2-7	CSVEGTGGRGGTYEQYF	TGCAGCGTTGAAGGGACAGGGGGCCGCGGGGGGACCTACGAGCAGTACTTC
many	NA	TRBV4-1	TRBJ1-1	CASSQDRGMTGGNTEAFF	TGCGCCAGCAGCCAAGATAGGGGGATGACAGGTGGGAACACTGAAGCTTTCTTT
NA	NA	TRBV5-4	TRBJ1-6	CASRPKGDSPLHF	TGTGCCAGCAGGCCAAAGGGAGATTCACCCCTCCACTTT
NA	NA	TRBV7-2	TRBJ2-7	CASSLVPAYEQYF	TGTGCCAGCAGCTTAGTGCCGGCCTACGAGCAGTACTTC
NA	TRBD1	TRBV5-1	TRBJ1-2	CASSQLQGASGYTF	TGCGCCAGCAGCCAGTTACAGGGGGCAAGTGGCTACACCTTC
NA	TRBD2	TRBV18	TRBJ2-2	CASSLSGLAGLNTGELFF	TGTGCCAGCTCACTATCGGGGCTAGCGGGCCTGAACACCGGGGAGCTGTTTTTT
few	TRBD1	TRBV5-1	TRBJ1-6	CASSAGTDRNSPLHF	TGCGCCAGCAGCGCCGGGACAGACCGCAATTCACCCCTCCACTTT
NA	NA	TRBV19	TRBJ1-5	CASSPRVDQPQHF	TGTGCCAGTAGTCCCAGGGTCGACCAGCCCCAGCATTTT
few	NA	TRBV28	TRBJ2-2	CASSLGRANTGELFF	TGTGCCAGCAGTTTGGGCAGGGCGAACACCGGGGAGCTGTTTTTT
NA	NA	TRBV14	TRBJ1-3	CASSQSVSGNTIYF	TGTGCCAGCAGCCAATCAGTCTCTGGAAACACCATATATTTT
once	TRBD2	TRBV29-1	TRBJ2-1	CSVKSGGDYNEQFF	TGCAGCGTCAAAAGCGGGGGCGATTACAATGAGCAGTTCTTC
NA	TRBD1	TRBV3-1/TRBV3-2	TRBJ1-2	CASSPGTGGTYGYTF	TGTGCCAGCAGCCCCGGGACAGGAGGTACCTATGGCTACACCTTC
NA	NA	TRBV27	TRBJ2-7	CASIRRGAGSYEQYF	TGTGCCAGCATCCGGAGAGGGGCGGGATCCTACGAGCAGTACTTC
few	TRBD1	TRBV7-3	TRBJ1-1	CASSLDRVTEAFF	TGTGCCAGCAGTTTGGACAGGGTGACTGAAGCTTTCTTT
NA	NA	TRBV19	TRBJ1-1	CASGGGGISESNTEAFF	TGTGCCAGTGGGGGAGGGGGTATCTCTGAATCGAACACTGAAGCTTTCTTT
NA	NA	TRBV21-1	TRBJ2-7	CASSKEVSGPYAEWSYEQYF	TGTGCCAGCAGCAAAGAGGTTAGCGGGCCCTATGCTGAGTGGTCCTACGAGCAGTACTTC
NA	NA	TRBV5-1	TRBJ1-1	CASSWGSYTEAFF	TGCGCCAGCAGCTGGGGCTCATACACTGAAGCTTTCTTT
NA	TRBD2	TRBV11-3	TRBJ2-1	CASSYNGLVGNEQFF	TGTGCCAGCAGCTACAACGGACTAGTAGGCAATGAGCAGTTCTTC
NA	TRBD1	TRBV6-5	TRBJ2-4	CASSYTWTGRNIQYF	TGTGCCAGCAGTTACACCTGGACAGGGCGGAACATTCAGTACTTC
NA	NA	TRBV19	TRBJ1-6	CASSSQGRALHF	TGTGCCAGTAGTTCGCAGGGTCGGGCCCTCCACTTT
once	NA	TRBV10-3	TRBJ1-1	CAITSGGLAEAFF	TGTGCCATCACTAGTGGGGGCCTCGCTGAAGCTTTCTTT
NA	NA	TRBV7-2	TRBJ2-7	CASSPNNYEQYF	TGTGCCAGCAGCCCCAACAACTACGAGCAGTACTTC
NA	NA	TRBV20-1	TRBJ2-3	CSASGGPDTQYF	TGCAGTGCTAGTGGAGGGCCCGATACGCAGTATTTT
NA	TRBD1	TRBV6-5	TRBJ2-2	CASKGQGITGELFF	TGTGCCAGCAAAGGACAGGGGATCACCGGGGAGCTGTTTTTT
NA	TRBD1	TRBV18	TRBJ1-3	CASSPTGGSGNTIYF	TGTGCCAGCTCACCGACAGGGGGCTCTGGAAACACCATATATTTT
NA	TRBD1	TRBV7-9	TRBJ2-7	CASSRPGTGKNEQYF	TGTGCCAGCAGCCGTCCCGGGACAGGGAAGAACGAGCAGTACTTC
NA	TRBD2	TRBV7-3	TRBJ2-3	CASSPGGAGDTQYF	TGTGCCAGCAGCCCCGGGGGGGCCGGAGATACGCAGTATTTT
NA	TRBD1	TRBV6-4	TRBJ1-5	CASSVGGNSNQPQHF	TGTGCCAGCAGTGTAGGGGGCAATAGCAATCAGCCCCAGCATTTT
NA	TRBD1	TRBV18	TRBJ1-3	CASSSMGGTGQPSGNTIYF	TGTGCCAGCTCCTCCATGGGCGGGACAGGTCAGCCTTCTGGAAACACCATATATTTT
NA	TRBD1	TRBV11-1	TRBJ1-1	CASSPSQGVFTEAFF	TGTGCCAGCAGCCCAAGCCAGGGGGTATTTACTGAAGCTTTCTTT
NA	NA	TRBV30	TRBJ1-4	CAWSATGATNEKLFF	TGTGCCTGGAGTGCTACAGGTGCAACTAATGAAAAACTGTTTTTT
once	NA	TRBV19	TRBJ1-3	CASSTDTGNTIYF	TGTGCCAGTAGTACGGACACTGGAAACACCATATATTTT
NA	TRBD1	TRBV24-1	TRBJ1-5	CATSKGTGVQPQHF	TGTGCCACCAGCAAGGGGACAGGGGTCCAGCCCCAGCATTTT
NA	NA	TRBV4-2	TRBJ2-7	CASSLSLAALPYEQYF	TGTGCCAGCAGCCTATCGTTAGCGGCGCTACCCTACGAGCAGTACTTC
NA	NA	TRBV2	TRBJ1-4	CASIRLGGIDEKLFF	TGTGCCAGCATCCGATTAGGAGGGATTGATGAAAAACTGTTTTTT
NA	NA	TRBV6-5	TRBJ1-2	CASSYSKVGTGHGYTF	TGTGCCAGCAGTTACTCGAAGGTTGGCACGGGTCATGGCTACACCTTC
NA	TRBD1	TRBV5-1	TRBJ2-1	CASSWAGQGNNEQFF	TGCGCCAGCAGCTGGGCTGGACAGGGAAACAATGAGCAGTTCTTC
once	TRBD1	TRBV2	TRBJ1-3	CASSGDMRGPGNTIYF	TGTGCCAGCAGTGGGGATATGAGGGGGCCAGGAAACACCATATATTTT
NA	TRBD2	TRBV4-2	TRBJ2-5	CASSQGGGAETQYF	TGTGCCAGCAGCCAGGGCGGGGGGGCCGAGACCCAGTACTTC
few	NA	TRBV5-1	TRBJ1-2	CASSRGDGSTGVGYTF	TGCGCCAGCAGCCGGGGGGACGGTTCCACAGGAGTTGGCTACACCTTC
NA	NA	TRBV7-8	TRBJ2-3	CASSLALSRSDTQYF	TGTGCCAGCAGCTTAGCGTTAAGCCGTTCAGATACGCAGTATTTT
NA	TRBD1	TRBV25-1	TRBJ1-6	CASMPDRGNNSPLHF	TGTGCCAGCATGCCGGACAGGGGCAATAATTCACCCCTCCACTTT
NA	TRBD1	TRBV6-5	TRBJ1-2	CASSTQGAYYGYTF	TGTGCCAGCAGTACTCAGGGGGCCTACTATGGCTACACCTTC
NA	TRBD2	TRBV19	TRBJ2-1	CASSTSGGDYNEQFF	TGTGCCAGTAGTACTAGCGGGGGGGACTACAATGAGCAGTTCTTC